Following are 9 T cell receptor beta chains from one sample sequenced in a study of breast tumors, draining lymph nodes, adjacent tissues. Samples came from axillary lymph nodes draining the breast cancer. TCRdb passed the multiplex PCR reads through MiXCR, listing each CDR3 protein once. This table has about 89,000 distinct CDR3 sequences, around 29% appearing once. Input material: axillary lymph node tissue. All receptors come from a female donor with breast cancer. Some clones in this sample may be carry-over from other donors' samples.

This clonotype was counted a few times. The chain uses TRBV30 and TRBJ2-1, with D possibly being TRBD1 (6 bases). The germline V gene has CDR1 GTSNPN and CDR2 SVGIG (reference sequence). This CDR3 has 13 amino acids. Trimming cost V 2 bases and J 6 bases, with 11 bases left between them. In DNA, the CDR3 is TGTGCCTGGAGTATCCAAGGGGGCAATGAGCAGTTCTTC. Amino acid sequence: CAWSIQGGNEQFF.

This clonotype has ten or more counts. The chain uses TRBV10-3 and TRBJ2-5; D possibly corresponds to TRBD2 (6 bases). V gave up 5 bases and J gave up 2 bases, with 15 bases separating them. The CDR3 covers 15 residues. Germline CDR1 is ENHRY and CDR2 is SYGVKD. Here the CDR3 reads CAISTERASQETQYF. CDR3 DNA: TGTGCCATCAGTACCGAGCGGGCTTCACAAGAGACCCAGTACTTC.

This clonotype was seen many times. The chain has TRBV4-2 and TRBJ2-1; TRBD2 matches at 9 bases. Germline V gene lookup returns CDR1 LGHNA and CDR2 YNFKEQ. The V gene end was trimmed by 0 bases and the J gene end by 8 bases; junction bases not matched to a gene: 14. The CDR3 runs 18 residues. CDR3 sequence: CASSQESPRLAGIYEQFF. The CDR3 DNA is TGTGCCAGCAGCCAAGAGTCACCAAGGCTAGCGGGAATTTATGAGCAGTTCTTC.

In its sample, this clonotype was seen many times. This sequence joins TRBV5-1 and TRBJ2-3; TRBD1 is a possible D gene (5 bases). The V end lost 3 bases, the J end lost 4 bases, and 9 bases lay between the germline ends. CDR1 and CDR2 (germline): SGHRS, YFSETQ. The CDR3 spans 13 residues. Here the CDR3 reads CASSSGIPDTQYF. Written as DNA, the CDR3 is TGCGCCAGCAGCTCAGGGATCCCAGATACGCAGTATTTT.

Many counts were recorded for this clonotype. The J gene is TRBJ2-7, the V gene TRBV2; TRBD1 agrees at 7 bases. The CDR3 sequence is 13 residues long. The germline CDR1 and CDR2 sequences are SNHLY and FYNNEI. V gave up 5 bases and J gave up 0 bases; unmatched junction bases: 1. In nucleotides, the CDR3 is TGTGCCAGCAGTTGGGACAGCTCCTACGAGCAGTACTTC. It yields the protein CASSWDSSYEQYF.

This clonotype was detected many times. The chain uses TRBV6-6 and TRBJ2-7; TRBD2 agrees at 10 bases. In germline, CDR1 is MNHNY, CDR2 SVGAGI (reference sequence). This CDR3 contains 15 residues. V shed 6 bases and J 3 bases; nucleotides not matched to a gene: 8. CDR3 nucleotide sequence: TGTGCCAGCAGCCTTAGTACTAGCGGGAACTACGAGCAGTACTTC. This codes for CASSLSTSGNYEQYF.

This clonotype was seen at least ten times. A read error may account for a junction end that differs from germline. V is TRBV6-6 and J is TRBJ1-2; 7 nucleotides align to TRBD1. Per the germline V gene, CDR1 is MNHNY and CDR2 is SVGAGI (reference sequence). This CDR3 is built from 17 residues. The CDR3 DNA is TGTGCCAGCAGTCACTCGGAGGGGGCGCAGGGGAACTATGGCTACACCTTC. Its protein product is CASSHSEGAQGNYGYTF.

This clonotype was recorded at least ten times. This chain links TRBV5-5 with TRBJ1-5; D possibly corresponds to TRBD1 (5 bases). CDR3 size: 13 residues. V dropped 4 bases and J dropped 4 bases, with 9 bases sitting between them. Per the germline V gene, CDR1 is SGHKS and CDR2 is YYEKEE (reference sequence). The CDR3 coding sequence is TGTGCCAGCAGCCTTGACAGAAATCAGCCCCAGCATTTT. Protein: CASSLDRNQPQHF.

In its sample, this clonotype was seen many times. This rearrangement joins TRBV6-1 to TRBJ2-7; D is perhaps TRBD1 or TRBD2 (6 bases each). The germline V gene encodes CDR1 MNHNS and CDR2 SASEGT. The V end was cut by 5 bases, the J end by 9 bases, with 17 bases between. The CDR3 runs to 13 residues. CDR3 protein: CASSPGGGVAQYF. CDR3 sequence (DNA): TGTGCCAGCAGTCCCGGGGGCGGGGTAGCGCAGTACTTC.